A single sample is the source of the 21 T cell receptor beta chains below, sequenced in a study of cytomegalovirus exposure and HLA in healthy donors. The primer mix had 60 Vbeta and 13 Jbeta primers. The assay was immunoSEQ multiplex PCR, and TCRdb's table has in-frame clones only and misses some. The table lists fewer than 200,000 clones, about three quarters of them singletons, with roughly 2.8% in the top ten. The sample was PBMCs. The receptors shown here come from a woman in her thirties or forties in good health and CMV-seropositive.

The chain's CDR3 is CASSQDPRGSGPQHF. CDR3 coding DNA: TGCGCCAGCAGCCAAGATCCCCGGGGAAGTGGGCCCCAGCATTTT. V and J are TRBV4-3 and TRBJ1-5, with D hard to call. Trimming cost V 0 bases and J 9 bases, with 15 bases left between them. The CDR3 length is 15 residues. Germline CDR1 reads LGHNA; CDR2 reads YSLEER.

The J gene is TRBJ2-7, the V gene TRBV18; the match to TRBD2 covers 7 bases. The CDR3 totals 12 residues. V shed 2 bases and J 5 bases; nucleotides not matched to a gene: 0. The germline gives CDR1 KGHSH, CDR2 LQKENI. CDR3 residues: CASSPTSDEQYF. CDR3 DNA sequence: TGTGCCAGCTCACCAACTAGCGACGAGCAGTACTTC.

The chain uses TRBV5-6 and TRBJ2-7; 7 bases are shared with TRBD1. V trimming: 2 bases; J trimming: 0 bases; junction bases outside the gene matches: 2. This CDR3 has 14 residues. Germline CDR1 and CDR2: SGHDT and YYEEEE. The DNA for the CDR3 is TGTGCCAGCAGCTTAGGGGACAGCTCCTACGAGCAGTACTTC. Amino acid sequence: CASSLGDSSYEQYF.

The rearrangement uses TRBV9 and TRBJ2-3, with 12 bases fitting TRBD1. The CDR3 is 16 amino acids. Per the germline V gene, CDR1 is SGDLS and CDR2 is YYNGEE. With 4 bases clipped from V and 5 bases from J, the junction kept 8 bases outside the gene matches. The CDR3 sequence is CASSSLGQGALDTQYF. CDR3 in DNA: TGTGCCAGCAGCTCCTTGGGACAGGGGGCGTTAGATACGCAGTATTTT.

This clone occurred once. This sample includes further DNA sequences coding for the same CDR3. J is TRBJ1-2 and V is TRBV6-5; 11 nucleotides line up with TRBD1. V dropped 4 bases and J dropped 6; count of bases not matched to a gene: 4. Germline-derived CDR1 and CDR2 are MNHEY and SVGAGI. The CDR3 is 14 residues long. The CDR3 nucleotides read TGTGCCAGCAGTTGGACAGGGGGCATGGATGGCTACACCTTC. It encodes CASSWTGGMDGYTF.

V is TRBV5-4 and J is TRBJ1-1; 7 bases are shared with TRBD1. Germline CDR1 is SGHNT and CDR2 is YYREEE (reference sequence). With 2 bases clipped from V and 5 bases from J, the junction kept 15 bases outside the gene matches. This CDR3 comprises 17 residues. The CDR3 DNA reads as TGTGCCAGCAGCTTTTCAGGGAGCGACAGGGAAGATACTGAAGCTTTCTTT. This translates into CASSFSGSDREDTEAFF.

This rearrangement joins TRBV4-3 to TRBJ1-1; D might be TRBD1 (6 bases). The CDR3 extends over 13 amino acids. Germline V gene sequence: CDR1 LGHNA, CDR2 YSLEER. Deletions cut 0 bases from V and 8 bases from J, with 10 bases between. The CDR3 spells CASSQEGGGEAFF. Here the CDR3 DNA reads TGCGCCAGCAGCCAAGAAGGGGGGGGAGAAGCTTTCTTT.

This clone came up a few times. The chain uses TRBV6-1 and TRBJ1-1; no reliable D call. This CDR3 contains 10 residues. Germline lookup yields CDR1 MNHNS and CDR2 SASEGT. V lost 0 bases, J lost 14 bases, and 7 bases lay in between. CDR3 bases: TGTGCCAGCAGTGAAGCCCTAACCTTCTTT. It encodes CASSEALTFF.

The V and J genes are TRBV5-1 and TRBJ2-1; the match to TRBD2 covers 10 bases. The CDR3 covers 14 residues. V dropped 7 bases and J dropped 7; count of bases not matched to a gene: 8. CDR1 and CDR2 (germline): SGHRS, YFSETQ. CDR3 DNA sequence: TGCGCCAGCTCCCTAGCGGGAGTGACAAATGAGCAGTTCTTC. Amino acid sequence: CASSLAGVTNEQFF.

For this clone: Other DNA sequences within the sample encode an identical CDR3. This chain links TRBV7-2 with TRBJ1-2; 8 nucleotides line up with TRBD1. Germline V gene lookup returns CDR1 SGHTA and CDR2 FQGNSA. The trim removed 5 bases at V and 4 bases at J, leaving 3 bases unmatched. The CDR3 consists of 13 residues. CDR3: CASSPGQGYGYTF. The CDR3 DNA sequence: TGTGCCAGCAGCCCAGGACAGGGCTATGGCTACACCTTC.

V gene TRBV7-8 combines with J gene TRBJ2-7; D remains unclear. Germline CDR1 reads SGHVS; CDR2 reads FQNEAQ. Trimming stripped 2 bases from V and 2 bases from J, with 16 bases between. There are 16 residues in the CDR3. The CDR3 sequence: CASSLRRELSPYEQYF. The CDR3 coding sequence is TGTGCCAGCAGCTTACGCCGCGAACTATCACCCTACGAGCAGTACTTC. Complete variable domain (other parts from reference TRBV7-8 and TRBJ2-7): GAGVSQSPRYKVAKRGQDVALRCDPISGHVSLFWYQQALGQGPEFLTYFQNEAQLDKSGLPSDRFFAERPEGSVSTLKIQRTQQEDSAVYLCASSLRRELSPYEQYFGPGTRLTVT.

This clone was found a few times. The chain couples TRBV4-3 to TRBJ2-2, with D tentatively TRBD2 (5 bases). V lost 0 bases and J lost 8, with 13 bases in between. The CDR3 extends over 15 amino acids. Germline V gene data show CDR1 as LGHNA and CDR2 as YSLEER. The CDR3 region is CASSQDPRGIGELFF. CDR3 DNA sequence: TGCGCCAGCAGCCAAGATCCCCGGGGAATAGGGGAGCTGTTTTTT.

V is TRBV11-2 and J is TRBJ2-3; maybe TRBD2 (6 bases). The CDR3 contains 15 residues. Germline V gene sequence: CDR1 SGHAT, CDR2 FQNNGV. V was shortened by 0 bases and J by 8 bases, with 15 bases between the two germline ends. CDR3 DNA: TGTGCCAGCAGCTTAGATCTAATGTTGGGGGGTACGCAGTATTTT. It specifies CASSLDLMLGGTQYF.

The chain combines TRBV7-9 with TRBJ1-4, with D possibly being TRBD1 (6 bases). The CDR3 is 13 amino acids. Germline V gene lookup returns CDR1 SEHNR and CDR2 FQNEAQ (reference sequence). Trimming removed 5 bases at V and 4 bases at J, with 8 bases between. The CDR3 loop reads CASSPRGNEKLFF. The CDR3 DNA reads as TGTGCCAGCAGCCCCAGGGGTAATGAAAAACTGTTTTTT.

This chain connects TRBV6-1 to TRBJ1-6; 10 bases are a match to TRBD1. V trimming: 4 bases; J trimming: 7 bases; junction bases outside the gene matches: 7. This CDR3 has 16 residues. Germline lookup yields CDR1 MNHNS and CDR2 SASEGT. The CDR3 coding sequence is TGTGCCAGCAGTGGGGCCTCGGGACAGGGGAATTCACCCCTCCACTTT. It encodes CASSGASGQGNSPLHF.

This clone was seen a single time. J is TRBJ1-2 and V is TRBV5-4; TRBD1 aligns across 7 bases. V shed 2 bases and J 2 bases; nucleotides not matched to a gene: 6. Germline-derived CDR1 and CDR2 are SGHNT and YYREEE (reference sequence). CDR3 length equals 15 residues. CDR3 sequence reads: CASSFRTGNNYGYTF. CDR3 nucleotides: TGTGCCAGCAGCTTTAGGACAGGCAACAACTATGGCTACACCTTC.

V usage is TRBV21-1 and J usage is TRBJ2-6; no check of the table's D call, TRBD1, against the DNA was made. TRBV21-1 is an annotated pseudogene. CDR3 length: 18 amino acids. CDR3 protein: CASSKDPRGPSGANVLTF. In DNA form, the CDR3 reads TGTGCCAGCAGCAAAGACCCCAGGGGCCCCTCTGGGGCCAACGTCCTGACTTTC.

This rearrangement joins TRBV29-1 to TRBJ2-2; TRBD1 agrees at 9 bases. Germline V gene data show CDR1 as SQVTM and CDR2 as ANQGSEA. Losses at the gene ends were 5 bases for V and 4 bases for J; bases not matched to a gene: 5. This CDR3 has 14 amino acids. Here the CDR3 DNA reads TGCAGCGTTATGGGACAGGGAGCCACCGGGGAGCTGTTTTTT. This gives the protein CSVMGQGATGELFF.

This clone occurred a few times. The chain links TRBV18 to TRBJ1-1; D uncertain. Germline lookup yields CDR1 KGHSH and CDR2 LQKENI. V was pared by 2 bases and J by 3 bases, with 13 bases between. This CDR3 has 15 residues. CDR3 sequence: CASSPGEEIYTEAFF. The CDR3 coding sequence is TGTGCCAGCTCACCAGGTGAGGAGATTTACACTGAAGCTTTCTTT.

V usage is TRBV7-2 and J usage is TRBJ2-7; TRBD2 matches at 7 bases. In germline, CDR1 is SGHTA, CDR2 FQGNSA. The V gene end was trimmed by 0 bases and the J gene end by 6 bases; junction bases not matched to a gene: 2. The CDR3 covers 13 residues. The CDR3 protein is CASSLALAAEQYF. DNA for the CDR3: TGTGCCAGCAGCTTAGCCCTAGCGGCCGAGCAGTACTTC.

This chain connects TRBV6-1 to TRBJ2-5, with TRBD2 as a possible D gene (6 bases). Trimming pared 4 bases from V and 5 bases from J, leaving 14 bases between. There are 14 residues in the CDR3. Germline CDR1 reads MNHNS; CDR2 reads SASEGT. In DNA form, the CDR3 reads TGTGCCAGCAGTGGACGGCGGGGTGGGGAGACCCAGTACTTC. Amino acids: CASSGRRGGETQYF.